The 27 T cell receptor beta chains given below trace back to one sample, sequenced in a study of OX40 agonist ivuxolimab in advanced cancers. Produced via immunoSEQ multiplex PCR; TCRdb's table is partial and in-frame only. The sample lists tens of thousands of clones; 65% to 90% were seen once. Specimen: CD4+ or CD8+ T cells sorted from blood, collected in a trial of the OX40 agonist ivuxolimab. The receptors derive from an adult with an advanced solid tumor such as melanoma, head and neck, liver or kidney cancer.

The chain joins TRBV29-1 to TRBJ2-7; 7 bases line up with TRBD1. V shed 0 bases and J 10 bases; nucleotides not matched to a gene: 6. From germline, CDR1 is SQVTM and CDR2 ANQGSEA. CDR3 length: 12 residues. CDR3 nucleotide sequence: TGCAGCGTTGAAGATCGGGACAGACTACAGTACTTC. The encoded protein is CSVEDRDRLQYF.

This clone was picked up a small number of times. The CDR3 here is CASSPGPFEATEAFF. The CDR3 DNA reads TGTGCCAGCAGCCCCGGCCCCTTTGAGGCCACTGAAGCTTTCTTT. The rearrangement uses TRBV9 and TRBJ1-1; D gene uncertain. The CDR3 contains 15 residues. In germline, CDR1 is SGDLS, CDR2 YYNGEE. V dropped 4 bases and J dropped 4 bases, with 17 bases sitting between them.

The V gene is TRBV2, the J gene TRBJ2-2, with 13 bases fitting TRBD2. Looked up from germline, CDR1 is SNHLY and CDR2 is FYNNEI. The CDR3 runs 17 residues. The junction had 10 bases not matched to a gene; V was cut back by 6 bases and J by 6 bases. The chain's CDR3 is CASSATPGLAGAGELFF. CDR3 DNA: TGTGCCAGCAGCGCGACTCCCGGACTAGCGGGGGCCGGGGAGCTGTTTTTT.

This sequence joins TRBV7-2 and TRBJ2-7, with D possibly TRBD2 on 5 matching bases. There are 14 residues in the CDR3. Deletions cut 1 base from V and 2 bases from J, with 9 bases between. CDR1 is SGHTA, CDR2 FQGNSA, per germline. CDR3 residues: CASSLGPGAYEQYF. CDR3 sequence (DNA): TGTGCCAGCAGCTTAGGTCCCGGGGCCTACGAGCAGTACTTC.

The rearrangement uses TRBV10-3 and TRBJ2-3, with TRBD2 identical over 8 bases. This CDR3 has 14 amino acids. Germline V gene data show CDR1 as ENHRY and CDR2 as SYGVKD. After removal of 7 bases from V and 5 bases from J, the junction contained 8 bases not matched to a gene. This CDR3 reads CAITPGLAIDTQYF. CDR3 in DNA: TGTGCCATCACTCCTGGACTAGCAATAGATACGCAGTATTTT.

The chain joins TRBV7-9 to TRBJ2-7; D gene unclear. The CDR3 totals 13 residues. Between the trimmed V and J ends, which lost 11 bases and 0 bases, there was a span of 14 bases. Germline CDR1 is SEHNR and CDR2 is FQNEAQ (reference sequence). The CDR3 DNA sequence: TGTGCCGCAAGGGCGGCGAGCTCCTACGAGCAGTACTTC. This translates into CAARAASSYEQYF.

For the CDR3, the DNA is TGTGCCAGCAGTTACAGGGTCGGGGATTCCTACGAGCAGTACTTC. Protein product: CASSYRVGDSYEQYF. The chain joins TRBV6-5 to TRBJ2-7; D possibly corresponds to TRBD2 (5 bases). This CDR3 region has 15 residues. Looked up from germline, CDR1 is MNHEY and CDR2 is SVGAGI. The ends were cut back, 2 bases at V and 1 base at J, with 12 bases in the middle.

The J gene is TRBJ1-4, the V gene TRBV19; 9 bases fit TRBD1. V lost 7 bases, J lost 4 bases, and 13 bases stayed unmatched. CDR3 length equals 17 residues. Germline V gives CDR1 LNHDA, CDR2 SQIVND (reference sequence). CDR3 coding DNA: TGTGCCAGTAAGAGGCAGGACAGGGGAAGTAATAATGAAAAACTGTTTTTT. Amino acid sequence: CASKRQDRGSNNEKLFF. Variable domain in full (rest from reference TRBV19 and TRBJ1-4): DGGITQSPKYLFRKEGQNVTLSCEQNLNHDAMYWYRQDPGQGLRLIYYSQIVNDFQKGDIAEGYSVSREKKESFPLTVTSAQKNPTAFYLCASKRQDRGSNNEKLFFGSGTQLSVL.

The gene calls are TRBV6-6 and TRBJ2-2; unclear D gene. Germline values: CDR1 MNHNY, CDR2 SVGAGI (reference sequence). The CDR3 runs to 12 residues. Trimming stripped 8 bases from V and 4 bases from J, with 8 bases between. CDR3 DNA: TGTGCCAGCTTTTGCACCACCGGGGAGCTGTTTTTT. Translating gives CASFCTTGELFF.

This rearrangement joins TRBV28 to TRBJ2-7; 8 nucleotides line up with TRBD2. The length of the CDR3 is 15 residues. CDR1 and CDR2 (germline): MDHEN, SYDVKM. V was pared by 4 bases and J by 1 base, with 6 bases of the junction left unmatched. CDR3 sequence: CASSSVAGGSYEQYF. The CDR3 bases are TGTGCCAGCAGTTCCGTCGCGGGGGGTTCCTACGAGCAGTACTTC.

The chain links TRBV21-1 to TRBJ2-3. TRBV21-1 is a pseudogene locus. The CDR3 is 17 amino acids. CDR3: CASSKLGRGGFTDTQYF. The CDR3 region has the DNA TGTGCCAGCAGCAAATTAGGAAGAGGGGGGTTCACAGATACGCAGTATTTT.

This CDR3 is CAWKGTGNNEQFF. CDR3 nucleotide sequence: TGTGCCTGGAAGGGGACAGGGAACAATGAGCAGTTCTTC. This chain connects TRBV30 to TRBJ2-1, with TRBD1 matching 9 bases. The germline V gene has CDR1 GTSNPN and CDR2 SVGIG (reference sequence). The CDR3 is 13 amino acids. Losses at the gene ends were 4 bases for V and 5 bases for J; bases not matched to a gene: 3.

This clone has only a few counts. The J gene is TRBJ1-6, the V gene TRBV7-6, with D maybe TRBD1 (6 bases). The CDR3 is 16 amino acids. V was clipped by 1 base and J by 6 bases, with 13 bases between them. The germline V gene encodes CDR1 SGHVS and CDR2 FNYEAQ. The CDR3 nucleotides read TGTGCCAGCAGCTTAGTGCCAGGGGTGGGTAATTCACCCCTCCACTTT. This sequence encodes CASSLVPGVGNSPLHF.

The V gene is TRBV5-1, the J gene TRBJ1-5, with TRBD1 identical over 7 bases. The CDR3 spans 13 residues. V lost 4 bases, J lost 4 bases, and 2 bases stayed unmatched. CDR1 and CDR2 (germline): SGHRS, YFSETQ. CDR3 sequence: CASSPGQNQPQHF. CDR3 coding DNA: TGCGCCAGCAGCCCGGGACAGAATCAGCCCCAGCATTTT.

The chain combines TRBV4-3 with TRBJ2-1; 12 bases agree with TRBD2. CDR1 is LGHNA, CDR2 YSLEER, per germline. There are 18 residues in the CDR3. V lost 3 bases to trimming and J lost 4 bases; unmatched junction nucleotides: 10. CDR3: CASSQRVASGGGYNEQFF. As DNA, the CDR3 is TGCGCCAGCAGCCAGAGGGTGGCTAGCGGGGGGGGGTACAATGAGCAGTTCTTC.

This clone came up once. This chain uses TRBV7-3 with TRBJ2-7; maybe TRBD1 (6 bases). Germline values: CDR1 SGHTA, CDR2 FQGTGA. This CDR3 is 13 amino acids long. Trimming removed 5 bases from V and 2 bases from J, with 10 bases in between. This chain's CDR3 is CASSPGATYEQYF. In DNA, the CDR3 is TGTGCCAGCAGCCCAGGGGCCACCTACGAGCAGTACTTC.

The chain combines TRBV11-2 with TRBJ1-2; TRBD1 is a possible D gene (5 bases). The V gene's germline CDR1 is SGHAT and CDR2 FQNNGV. This CDR3 comprises 15 residues. V was shortened by 5 bases and J by 3 bases, with 16 bases between the two germline ends. In DNA form, the CDR3 reads TGTGCCAGCAGCCAGCAGACGAGGGGCTACTATGGCTACACCTTC. Translated, it gives CASSQQTRGYYGYTF.

This clone was seen a few times. The genes are TRBV30 and TRBJ1-5; D possibly corresponds to TRBD1 (6 bases). V shed 1 base and J shed 7 bases, with 11 bases lying between them. Per the germline V gene, CDR1 is GTSNPN and CDR2 is SVGIG (reference sequence). This CDR3 comprises 13 residues. CDR3 in amino acids: CAWSEDSSQPQHF. CDR3 nucleotide sequence: TGTGCCTGGAGTGAGGACAGCTCGCAGCCCCAGCATTTT.

The J gene is TRBJ2-3, the V gene TRBV27; 7 bases line up with TRBD1. After removal of 9 bases from V and 0 bases from J, the junction contained 6 bases not matched to a gene. Germline-derived CDR1 and CDR2 are MNHEY and SMNVEV (reference sequence). This CDR3 has 14 residues. For the CDR3, the DNA is TGTGCCAGTGGACAGGCCTCTAGCACAGATACGCAGTATTTT. Protein product: CASGQASSTDTQYF.

This clone was observed a handful of times. This CDR3 is CASSLGLGGQSETQYF. CDR3 sequence (DNA): TGCGCCAGCAGCTTGGGCCTAGGGGGGCAATCGGAGACCCAGTACTTC. The rearrangement uses TRBV5-1 and TRBJ2-5; either TRBD1 or TRBD2 may supply D (6 bases each). The germline V and J ends were trimmed by 0 bases and 5 bases, with 17 bases remaining between them. From germline, CDR1 is SGHRS and CDR2 YFSETQ. The CDR3 is made up of 16 amino acids.

The V call is TRBV6-5, the J call TRBJ2-3; 13 bases map to TRBD2. CDR1 MNHEY and CDR2 SVGAGI come from the germline V gene. This CDR3 region has 15 residues. V trimming: 6 bases; J trimming: 4 bases; junction bases outside the gene matches: 4. The CDR3, as DNA: TGTGCCAGCAGAAGACTAGCGGGGGGTTCAGATACGCAGTATTTT. Protein product: CASRRLAGGSDTQYF.

This clone was observed once. The genes are TRBV5-1 and TRBJ2-5, with D possibly matching TRBD2 (5 bases). The DNA end lines up better with TRBJ2-7; the J call may be wrong. This CDR3 region has 14 residues. Germline V lookup: CDR1 SGHRS, CDR2 YFSETQ. The CDR3 coding sequence is TGCGCCAGCAGCTTTAACAGCGGCTCCTACGAGCAGTACTTC. Amino acid sequence: CASSFNSGSYEQYF.

The V and J genes are TRBV5-4 and TRBJ2-7, with a weak D call TRBD2 (5 bases). The CDR3 runs to 14 residues. V shed 4 bases and J shed 0 bases, with 11 bases lying between them. Germline V gene sequence: CDR1 SGHNT, CDR2 YYREEE (reference sequence). Here the CDR3 DNA reads TGTGCCAGCAGCCGGACGGGGAGCTCCTACGAGCAGTACTTC. Protein: CASSRTGSSYEQYF.

The chain is built from TRBV29-1 and TRBJ1-1; TRBD1 matches at 8 bases. V shed 0 bases, J shed 0 bases, and the junction held 9 bases outside the gene matches. Germline CDR1 and CDR2: SQVTM and ANQGSEA. This CDR3 contains 17 residues. CDR3 amino acids: CSVEDQAGTGLNTEAFF. The CDR3 nucleotides are TGCAGCGTTGAAGATCAAGCCGGGACAGGACTGAACACTGAAGCTTTCTTT.

In its sample, this clone was seen once. The chain couples TRBV5-5 to TRBJ1-5; 9 bases match TRBD1. This CDR3 region has 18 residues. Germline V lookup: CDR1 SGHKS, CDR2 YYEKEE (reference sequence). The V gene end was trimmed by 0 bases and the J gene end by 0 bases; junction bases not matched to a gene: 7. The CDR3 loop reads CASSLDRGQGISNQPQHF. The CDR3 bases are TGTGCCAGCAGCTTGGACCGTGGACAGGGGATTAGCAATCAGCCCCAGCATTTT.

J is TRBJ1-5 and V is TRBV6-1; 7 nucleotides line up with TRBD1. The CDR3 loop spans 15 amino acids. Trimming removed 4 bases from V and 2 bases from J; junction bases left unmatched: 5. The germline V gene has CDR1 MNHNS and CDR2 SASEGT. CDR3 sequence reads: CASSVTGVGNQPQHF. CDR3 bases: TGTGCCAGCAGTGTAACAGGGGTAGGCAATCAGCCCCAGCATTTT.

The rearrangement uses TRBV19 and TRBJ2-3, with a tentative D call TRBD1 (6 bases). The CDR3 is made up of 15 amino acids. Germline V gives CDR1 LNHDA, CDR2 SQIVND (reference sequence). With 7 bases removed from V and 1 base from J, the gap between germline ends came to 15 bases. The CDR3 sequence is CASTRTGFRTDTQYF. In DNA form, the CDR3 reads TGTGCCAGTACCCGAACAGGGTTTCGCACAGATACGCAGTATTTT.